This passage covers 11 T cell receptor beta chains from one sample sequenced in a study of a mutant IDH1 vaccine in newly diagnosed glioma. Data came from immunoSEQ multiplex PCR; TCRdb stores just in-frame clones and leaves some out. The sample has some 36,000 clones, roughly 81% seen once; the top ten hold 9% to 13%. Time point of the sample: week 5, during vaccination. One vaccine dose held 300 ug of mutant IDH1 20-mer peptide and came with topical imiquimod. These TCRs are of unknown antigen specificity. Specimen: PBMCs, collected from a glioma patient whose treatment included an IDH1 peptide vaccine. The receptors shown here come from a man over 45 with glioma.

The chain carries TRBV6-1 and TRBJ2-6; possible D gene TRBD2, 5 bases. From germline, CDR1 is MNHNS and CDR2 SASEGT. This CDR3 has 16 residues. The ends were cut back, 3 bases at V and 2 bases at J, with 11 bases in the middle. In DNA form, the CDR3 reads TGTGCCAGCAGTGAGTTCTCGAGGGCTGGGGCCAACGTCCTGACTTTC. Protein: CASSEFSRAGANVLTF.

The chain has TRBV5-1 and TRBJ1-1; D is possibly TRBD1 (5 bases). The CDR3 is 13 residues long. The germline CDR1 and CDR2 sequences are SGHRS and YFSETQ. V shed 0 bases and J shed 3 bases, with 6 bases lying between them. For the CDR3, the DNA is TGCGCCAGCAGCTTGGCCAGGGACACTGAAGCTTTCTTT. Translating gives CASSLARDTEAFF.

The chain is built from TRBV10-3 and TRBJ2-2, with a tentative D call TRBD2 (5 bases). Germline V gene sequence: CDR1 ENHRY, CDR2 SYGVKD. The CDR3 has 17 residues. The germline V and J ends were trimmed by 3 bases and 1 base, with 15 bases remaining between them. CDR3 protein: CAISDLVWEKNTGELFF. CDR3 DNA: TGTGCCATCAGTGACCTCGTGTGGGAGAAGAACACCGGGGAGCTGTTTTTT.

The V and J genes are TRBV28 and TRBJ1-2; D uncertain. CDR3 size: 15 residues. Trimming removed 2 bases at V and 6 bases at J, with 16 bases between. The germline V gene has CDR1 MDHEN and CDR2 SYDVKM. The CDR3 loop is CASSLPDTSANGYTF. The CDR3 region has the DNA TGTGCCAGCAGTTTACCCGACACCTCCGCAAATGGCTACACCTTC.

J is TRBJ2-3 and V is TRBV9; D is undetermined. Germline CDR1 is SGDLS and CDR2 is YYNGEE. V shed 0 bases and J shed 0 bases, with 5 bases lying between them. This CDR3 is 14 amino acids long. CDR3 in amino acids: CASSVAVSTDTQYF. For the CDR3, the DNA is TGTGCCAGCAGCGTAGCAGTGAGCACAGATACGCAGTATTTT.

The chain has TRBV21-1 and TRBJ2-6; the table's D call of TRBD2 was not tested on the DNA. TRBV21-1 is labeled a pseudogene. This CDR3 is built from 22 residues. In DNA form, the CDR3 reads TGTGCCAGCAGCAAAAGGCAAAGGGTCCGGTCGGGAAAGAGGGCTGGGGCCAACGTCCTGACTTTC. This gives the protein CASSKRQRVRSGKRAGANVLTF.

V gene TRBV7-8 combines with J gene TRBJ1-6; D ambiguous. The germline V and J ends were trimmed by 2 bases and 9 bases, with 20 bases remaining between them. CDR3 length: 17 amino acids. Looked up from germline, CDR1 is SGHVS and CDR2 is FQNEAQ. CDR3 coding DNA: TGTGCCAGCAGCTTAAACCGGGAGACAAACCCCCCTTCACCCCTCCACTTT. As protein: CASSLNRETNPPSPLHF.

The chain joins TRBV10-1 to TRBJ2-5; the D gene could be TRBD1 or TRBD2 (5 bases each). TRBJ2-7 explains the end of the DNA better; the J call may be wrong. This CDR3 is 14 amino acids long. Germline values: CDR1 WNHNN, CDR2 SYGVQD (reference sequence). In DNA form, the CDR3 reads TGCGCCAGCAGTGAGTCAAGGGGACGATACGAGCAGTACTTC. Its translation: CASSESRGRYEQYF.

This sequence joins TRBV6-1 and TRBJ2-7, with D tentatively TRBD2 (5 bases). Germline loops: CDR1 MNHNS, CDR2 SASEGT. This CDR3 is built from 13 residues. Deletions cut 3 bases from V and 8 bases from J, with 14 bases between. CDR3 coding DNA: TGTGCCAGCAGTGACCGGGGTCTAACCCAGCAGTACTTC. Translated: CASSDRGLTQQYF.

This sequence joins TRBV6-1 and TRBJ2-7; D remains unclear. Germline V gene data show CDR1 as MNHNS and CDR2 as SASEGT. The CDR3 is 15 residues long. Trimming took off 1 base at V and 1 base at J, with 11 bases between the two ends. The CDR3 here is CASSEGAHQSYEQYF. For the CDR3, the DNA is TGTGCCAGCAGTGAAGGGGCGCATCAGTCCTACGAGCAGTACTTC.

V is TRBV27 and J is TRBJ2-7; 9 nucleotides agree with TRBD2. Germline V gene lookup returns CDR1 MNHEY and CDR2 SMNVEV (reference sequence). V lost 3 bases and J lost 6; bases outside the gene matches: 21. CDR3 length: 19 amino acids. CDR3 region: CASSLGKIAGVPLLGEQYF. CDR3 sequence (DNA): TGTGCCAGCAGTTTGGGGAAAATAGCGGGAGTTCCGCTACTGGGCGAGCAGTACTTC.